The T cell receptor beta chain under discussion was sequenced for a study of cytomegalovirus exposure and HLA in healthy donors. Study outcomes and limitations: An analysis was carried out later, and it reportedly showed fewer N-insertions in an Asian-associated ancestry cluster than the approximately 610-donor mean. A likely sequencing artifact accounted for one observed cluster of highly shared sequence variants.

Concerning this clone: Its antigen is not known.

Both 60 Vbeta primers and 13 Jbeta primers went into the PCR. Produced via immunoSEQ multiplex PCR; TCRdb's table is partial and in-frame only. Here the sample spans about 210,000 clones, around 78% being singletons. The CDR3 has 14 amino acids. Germline-derived CDR1 and CDR2 are KGHSH and LQKENI. V lost 6 bases and J 8 bases, leaving 19 bases between the germline ends. Sample: PBMCs. The TCR sequence derives from a boy aged 10-17 years in good health and CMV-seronegative. The V call is TRBV18, the J call TRBJ1-2; no clear D. The CDR3 is CASSVPSVAYGYTF. In DNA form, the CDR3 reads TGTGCCAGCTCCGTACCCTCAGTGGCTTACGGCTACACCTTC.